The 30 T cell receptor beta chains listed next were all sequenced from one sample in a study of blood T cell repertoires in COVID-19 (dated by TCRdb to about 2020). The library was prepared using the immunoSEQ multiplex PCR assay. TCRdb holds this immuneACCESS table with in-frame rearrangements only. Some clones are missing; in checked studies, unresolved V genes explain under half, and the rest has no known cause. For this sample there are tens of thousands of clones; about four fifths appear just once. More than 8% of the sample goes to the ten largest clones. The sample consisted of peripheral blood. Receptors originate from a woman of 80 years or more with acute or convalescent COVID-19.

The sample holds a few counts of this clone. The chain links TRBV2 to TRBJ2-1; D is perhaps TRBD2 (7 bases). The CDR3 runs 18 residues. Trimming took off 5 bases at V and 6 bases at J, with 26 bases between the two ends. Germline V lookup: CDR1 SNHLY, CDR2 FYNNEI. The CDR3, as DNA: TGTGCCAGCAGTTACAACCACCGTGGGGGGGCCTCGAGCAATGAGCAGTTCTTC. As protein: CASSYNHRGGASSNEQFF.

V usage is TRBV7-2 and J usage is TRBJ1-2; D may be TRBD1 (5 bases). There are 14 residues in the CDR3. Germline V CDR1 and CDR2: SGHTA, FQGNSA. V shed 7 bases and J shed 4 bases, with 16 bases lying between them. In nucleotides, the CDR3 is TGTGCCAGCACCCCTTGGGAGGGGAGCTATGGCTACACCTTC. Amino acid sequence: CASTPWEGSYGYTF.

V and J are TRBV7-9 and TRBJ2-2, with 11 positions matching TRBD2. Germline V gives CDR1 SEHNR, CDR2 FQNEAQ (reference sequence). Trimming took 7 bases from V and 6 from J; bases not matched to a gene: 13. This CDR3 is 17 amino acids long. CDR3 region: CASTPTGSGRAAGELFF. The DNA for the CDR3 is TGTGCCAGCACCCCGACGGGTAGCGGGAGGGCCGCCGGGGAGCTGTTTTTT.

The chain recombines TRBV6-5 with TRBJ2-7, with D perhaps matching TRBD1 (5 bases). The CDR3 length is 13 residues. Germline assignment: CDR1 MNHEY and CDR2 SVGAGI. With 6 bases removed from V and 3 bases from J, the gap between germline ends came to 12 bases. CDR3 coding DNA: TGTGCCAGCAGCCGGACCAGGGACTACGAGCAGTACTTC. Protein product: CASSRTRDYEQYF.

V and J are TRBV5-6 and TRBJ2-4, with 7 bases matching TRBD1. Losses at the gene ends were 0 bases for V and 0 bases for J; bases not matched to a gene: 6. Germline-derived CDR1 and CDR2 are SGHDT and YYEEEE. The CDR3 totals 17 residues. The CDR3 DNA sequence: TGTGCCAGCAGCTTGGATCGACAGGGTCTAGCCAAAAACATTCAGTACTTC. This gives the protein CASSLDRQGLAKNIQYF.

The V and J genes are TRBV28 and TRBJ1-5; 7 positions agree with TRBD1. V dropped 6 bases and J dropped 0; count of bases not matched to a gene: 8. The germline V gene encodes CDR1 MDHEN and CDR2 SYDVKM. The CDR3 runs to 16 residues. The CDR3 sequence is CASRLQQGRSNQPQHF. In DNA form, the CDR3 reads TGTGCCAGCAGACTCCAACAGGGGCGTAGCAATCAGCCCCAGCATTTT.

This clone came up once. This chain joins TRBV18 and TRBJ1-2; D is perhaps TRBD1 (5 bases). Germline V gives CDR1 KGHSH, CDR2 LQKENI. Trimming cost V 6 bases and J 6 bases, with 8 bases left between them. The CDR3 loop spans 11 amino acids. The CDR3 loop is CASSRVDGYTF. The DNA for the CDR3 is TGTGCCAGCTCCAGGGTTGATGGCTACACCTTC.

This chain connects TRBV4-1 to TRBJ2-7; 8 nucleotides line up with TRBD2. V dropped 0 bases and J dropped 4; count of bases not matched to a gene: 14. The CDR3 totals 18 residues. Germline V gene sequence: CDR1 MGHRA, CDR2 YSYEKL. The CDR3 nucleotides are TGCGCCAGCAGCCAAGAAGGAGGAAGCGGGAGCCGTATTTACGAGCAGTACTTC. Translating it yields CASSQEGGSGSRIYEQYF.

The J gene is TRBJ1-2, the V gene TRBV27; tentative D call: TRBD1 (5 bases). This CDR3 comprises 14 residues. Germline loops: CDR1 MNHEY, CDR2 SMNVEV (reference sequence). With 5 bases removed from V and 1 base from J, the gap between germline ends came to 11 bases. The CDR3 nucleotides read TGTGCCAGCAGTGTGTCAGGGCGTAACTATGGCTACACCTTC. It yields the protein CASSVSGRNYGYTF.

The chain links TRBV7-6 to TRBJ2-5; TRBD2 is a possible D gene (6 bases). The germline CDR1 and CDR2 sequences are SGHVS and FNYEAQ. Deletions cut 2 bases from V and 3 bases from J, with 10 bases between. This CDR3 contains 14 residues. CDR3 region: CASSLNSGEETQYF. CDR3 sequence (DNA): TGTGCCAGCAGCTTAAATTCGGGGGAAGAGACCCAGTACTTC.

The gene calls are TRBV5-1 and TRBJ1-1; 9 bases align to TRBD1. The CDR3 extends over 15 amino acids. Trimming removed 4 bases from V and 3 bases from J; junction bases left unmatched: 7. The germline CDR1 and CDR2 sequences are SGHRS and YFSETQ. CDR3 sequence (DNA): TGCGCCAGCAGCGGGGGACAGGGTGGAGACACTGAAGCTTTCTTT. This encodes CASSGGQGGDTEAFF.

This rearrangement joins TRBV27 to TRBJ2-1; D is ambiguous. Trimming cost V 5 bases and J 13 bases, with 12 bases left between them. The CDR3 loop spans 11 amino acids. Germline V gives CDR1 MNHEY, CDR2 SMNVEV (reference sequence). The CDR3 sequence: CASSTPSRQFF. In DNA, the CDR3 is TGTGCCAGCAGTACCCCTTCGCGACAGTTCTTC.

This chain uses TRBV4-1 with TRBJ1-5; no clear D gene. Trimming left V 4 bases short and J 4 bases short, with 14 bases between. There are 15 residues in the CDR3. Germline values: CDR1 MGHRA, CDR2 YSYEKL. Here the CDR3 DNA reads TGCGCCAGCAGCCTTCACGACACTTTTAATCAGCCCCAGCATTTT. Translated, it gives CASSLHDTFNQPQHF.

The chain employs TRBV27 and TRBJ2-7, with 9 bases that match TRBD2. The CDR3 is 15 residues long. J gave up 4 bases and V 5 bases, and 9 bases lay outside the gene matches. Per germline, CDR1 MNHEY and CDR2 SMNVEV (reference sequence). The CDR3 DNA reads TGTGCCAGCAGTCCGATTAGCGGGAGTATGTACGAGCAGTACTTC. Amino acids: CASSPISGSMYEQYF.

The chain is built from TRBV27 and TRBJ1-2; 8 bases are shared with TRBD1. Trimming cost V 0 bases and J 4 bases; bases outside gene matches: 7. CDR3 length: 16 amino acids. Germline V lookup: CDR1 MNHEY, CDR2 SMNVEV (reference sequence). In nucleotides, the CDR3 is TGTGCCAGCAGTTTATCCGGGACAGGAAGCTCCTATGGCTACACCTTC. Translated: CASSLSGTGSSYGYTF.

This clone is termed medium-sized (0.01 to 0.1%). The DNA for the CDR3 is TGTGCCACCAGCGCGGGACAGGGGAACACTGAAGCTTTCTTT. It yields the protein CATSAGQGNTEAFF. The gene calls are TRBV24-1 and TRBJ1-1; 9 bases align to TRBD1. Germline V gene lookup returns CDR1 KGHDR and CDR2 SFDVKD. The V segment lost 7 bases and the J segment 1 base; nucleotides outside the gene matches: 3. CDR3 size: 14 residues.

The rearrangement joins TRBV19 to TRBJ1-5, with 10 bases identical to TRBD1. The junction had 10 bases not matched to a gene; V was cut back by 1 base and J by 7 bases. This CDR3 comprises 17 residues. In germline, CDR1 is LNHDA, CDR2 SQIVND (reference sequence). CDR3 sequence: CASSIAPRQGARQPQHF. Written as DNA, the CDR3 is TGTGCCAGTAGTATAGCCCCGCGACAGGGGGCGCGGCAGCCCCAGCATTTT.

This clone was seen a single time. The rearrangement uses TRBV10-3 and TRBJ2-7, with D uncertain. V was cut by 2 bases and J by 0 bases, with 14 bases left in between. The germline gives CDR1 ENHRY, CDR2 SYGVKD. CDR3 length: 16 residues. CDR3 nucleotides: TGTGCCATCAGTGAGGTCGCAGGTCGTAGCTCCTACGAGCAGTACTTC. This sequence encodes CAISEVAGRSSYEQYF.

The chain is built from TRBV5-1 and TRBJ1-5, with a possible D match to TRBD1 (5 bases). The CDR3 runs 14 residues. The ends were cut back, 0 bases at V and 4 bases at J, with 8 bases in the middle. Germline assignment: CDR1 SGHRS and CDR2 YFSETQ. CDR3 bases: TGCGCCAGCAGCTTGGCAGGGACTAATCAGCCCCAGCATTTT. It yields the protein CASSLAGTNQPQHF.

The V and J genes are TRBV19 and TRBJ2-3; 8 bases are a match to TRBD2. V shed 10 bases and J 1 base; nucleotides not matched to a gene: 10. CDR1 is LNHDA and CDR2 is SQIVND in the germline V gene (reference sequence). The CDR3 is 15 residues long. The CDR3 loop is CATRKQTSGTDTQYF. The CDR3 nucleotides are TGTGCCACCCGCAAACAGACTAGCGGCACAGATACGCAGTATTTT.

The chain carries TRBV24-1 and TRBJ1-2, with a weak D call TRBD1 (5 bases). The CDR3 sequence is 16 residues long. Per germline, CDR1 KGHDR and CDR2 SFDVKD. V gave up 6 bases and J gave up 2 bases, with 18 bases separating them. The CDR3 protein is CATSHPQTGGNYGYTF. CDR3 bases: TGTGCCACCAGTCATCCCCAAACTGGGGGGAACTATGGCTACACCTTC.

This chain uses TRBV24-1 with TRBJ2-7; 7 nucleotides match TRBD2. This CDR3 region has 13 residues. The germline V gene has CDR1 KGHDR and CDR2 SFDVKD. V lost 4 bases and J lost 6; bases outside the gene matches: 5. The CDR3, as DNA: TGTGCCACCAGTGACGCGGGGGTCGCCGAGCAGTACTTC. It translates to CATSDAGVAEQYF.

In DNA form, the CDR3 reads TGTGCCAGCAGCTTAAGGACTAGCGGGGTGTACAATGAGCAGTTCTTC. Translation: CASSLRTSGVYNEQFF. The chain carries TRBV5-8 and TRBJ2-1, with 12 bases aligning to TRBD2. Unmatched junction bases numbered 4, after V lost 2 bases and J lost 4 bases. The CDR3 runs 16 residues. In germline, CDR1 is SGHTS, CDR2 YDEGEE.

V and J are TRBV5-1 and TRBJ2-7; D perhaps matches TRBD2 (5 bases). Germline-derived CDR1 and CDR2 are SGHRS and YFSETQ. V lost 4 bases and J 0 bases, leaving 17 bases between the germline ends. This CDR3 region has 16 residues. The CDR3: CASSPGPLGSSYEQYF. CDR3 DNA sequence: TGCGCCAGCAGCCCTGGGCCCCTTGGGAGCTCCTACGAGCAGTACTTC.

The chain uses TRBV11-1 and TRBJ2-3; D is ambiguous. The CDR3 is made up of 12 amino acids. V gave up 2 bases and J gave up 6 bases, with 6 bases separating them. The germline V gene has CDR1 SGHAT and CDR2 FQDESV (reference sequence). CDR3 region: CASSLSADTQYF. CDR3 bases: TGTGCCAGCAGCTTATCAGCGGATACGCAGTATTTT.

The V call is TRBV28, the J call TRBJ2-7, with TRBD2 identical over 7 bases. After removal of 3 bases from V and 4 bases from J, the junction contained 6 bases not matched to a gene. The CDR3 length is 14 residues. CDR1 is MDHEN and CDR2 is SYDVKM in the germline V gene. Here the CDR3 DNA reads TGTGCCAGCAGTTTGCCGGGAGGCATATACGAGCAGTACTTC. Translation: CASSLPGGIYEQYF. Combining the CDR3 with reference TRBV28 and TRBJ2-7 gives the whole variable domain DVKVTQSSRYLVKRTGEKVFLECVQDMDHENMFWYRQDPGLGLRLIYFSYDVKMKEKGDIPEGYSVSREKKERFSLILESASTNQTSMYLCASSLPGGIYEQYFGPGTRLTVT.

The chain recombines TRBV19 with TRBJ1-4; possible D gene TRBD1, 5 bases. Between the trimmed V and J ends, which lost 1 base and 7 bases, there was a span of 10 bases. Germline V gene sequence: CDR1 LNHDA, CDR2 SQIVND (reference sequence). This CDR3 is 14 amino acids long. CDR3 loop: CASSIVRVGEKLFF. As DNA, the CDR3 is TGTGCCAGTAGTATAGTCAGGGTCGGTGAAAAACTGTTTTTT.

The chain recombines TRBV5-1 with TRBJ1-2; D gene ambiguous. Deletions cut 4 bases from V and 2 bases from J, with 6 bases between. Germline assignment: CDR1 SGHRS and CDR2 YFSETQ. The CDR3 consists of 12 residues. CDR3 nucleotide sequence: TGCGCCAGCAGCACAAACAACTATGGCTACACCTTC. Translation: CASSTNNYGYTF.

CDR3 nucleotide sequence: TGTGCCAGCACAAGACTAGCGGGAGTTTTCCCGAACACCGGGGAGCTGTTTTTT. Residues: CASTRLAGVFPNTGELFF. V usage is TRBV9 and J usage is TRBJ2-2, with TRBD2 matching 12 bases. Trimming cost V 6 bases and J 0 bases; bases outside gene matches: 9. The CDR3 is made up of 18 amino acids. Germline V gene data show CDR1 as SGDLS and CDR2 as YYNGEE. Combining the CDR3 with reference TRBV9 and TRBJ2-2 gives the whole variable domain DSGVTQTPKHLITATGQRVTLRCSPRSGDLSVYWYQQSLDQGLQFLIQYYNGEERAKGNILERFSAQQFPDLHSELNLSSLELGDSALYFCASTRLAGVFPNTGELFFGEGSRLTVL.

This clone was counted a single time. V is TRBV6-5 and J is TRBJ1-6; 10 bases match TRBD1. J gave up 9 bases and V 6 bases, and 5 bases lay outside the gene matches. Per germline, CDR1 MNHEY and CDR2 SVGAGI. This CDR3 has 14 residues. The CDR3 nucleotides read TGTGCCAGCAGGAAAGGGACAGGGGTTTCACCCCTCCACTTT. Protein product: CASRKGTGVSPLHF.